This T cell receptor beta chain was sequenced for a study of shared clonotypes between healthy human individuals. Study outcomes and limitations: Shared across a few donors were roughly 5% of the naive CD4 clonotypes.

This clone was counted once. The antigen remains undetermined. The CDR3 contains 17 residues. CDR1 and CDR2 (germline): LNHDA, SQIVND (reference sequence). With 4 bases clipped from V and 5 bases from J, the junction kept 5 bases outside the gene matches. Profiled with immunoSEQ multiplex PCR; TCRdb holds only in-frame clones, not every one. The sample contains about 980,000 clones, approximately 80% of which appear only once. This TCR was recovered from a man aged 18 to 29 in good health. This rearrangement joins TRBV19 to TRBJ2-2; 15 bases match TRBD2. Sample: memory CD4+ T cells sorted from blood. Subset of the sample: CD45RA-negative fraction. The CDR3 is CASSTGLAGGYTGELFF. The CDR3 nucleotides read TGTGCCAGTAGTACCGGACTAGCGGGAGGGTATACCGGGGAGCTGTTTTTT.